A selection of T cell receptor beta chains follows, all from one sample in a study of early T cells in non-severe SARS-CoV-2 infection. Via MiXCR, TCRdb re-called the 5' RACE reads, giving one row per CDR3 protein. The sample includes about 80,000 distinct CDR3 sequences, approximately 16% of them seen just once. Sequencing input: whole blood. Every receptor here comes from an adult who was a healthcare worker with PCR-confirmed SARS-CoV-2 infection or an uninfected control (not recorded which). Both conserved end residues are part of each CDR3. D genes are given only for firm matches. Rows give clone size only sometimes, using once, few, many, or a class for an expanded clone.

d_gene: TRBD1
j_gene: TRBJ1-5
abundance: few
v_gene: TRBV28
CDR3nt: TGTGCCACCATGGACAGGAACAATCAGCCCCAGCATTTT
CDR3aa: CATMDRNNQPQHF

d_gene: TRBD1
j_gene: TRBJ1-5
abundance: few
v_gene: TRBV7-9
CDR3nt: TGTGCCAGCAGCTTAGTCCCGGGACAGGGCTCGGGAGGTCAGCCCCAGCATTTT
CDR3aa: CASSLVPGQGSGGQPQHF

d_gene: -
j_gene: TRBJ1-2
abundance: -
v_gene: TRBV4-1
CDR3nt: TGCGCCAGCAGCCAAGAAGGTGCCGGCTTTGGTGGCTACACCTTC
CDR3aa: CASSQEGAGFGGYTF

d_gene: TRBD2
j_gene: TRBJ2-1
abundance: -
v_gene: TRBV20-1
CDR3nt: TGCAGTGCTGCCCCCTTTCCGCTAGCGGGAGGGGTAGAGCAGTTCTTC
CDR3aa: CSAAPFPLAGGVEQFF

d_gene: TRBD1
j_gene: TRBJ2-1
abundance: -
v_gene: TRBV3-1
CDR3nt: TGTGCCAGCAGCCAAGGGACAGGGAATGACAATGAGCAGCTCTTC
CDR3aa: CASSQGTGNDNEQLF

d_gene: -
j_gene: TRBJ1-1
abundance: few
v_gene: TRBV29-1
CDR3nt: TGCAGCGTTGGTTCTCGCCAGACTGAAGCTTTCTTT
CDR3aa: CSVGSRQTEAFF

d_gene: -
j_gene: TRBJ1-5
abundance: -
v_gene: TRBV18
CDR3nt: TGTGCCAGCTCACCCTATCCCGGTCAGCCCCAGCATTTT
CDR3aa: CASSPYPGQPQHF

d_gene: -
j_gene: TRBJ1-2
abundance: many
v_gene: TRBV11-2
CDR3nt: TGTGCCAGCAGCCCCCGTACTCTGGCGGAAGACTATGGCTACACCTTC
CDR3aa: CASSPRTLAEDYGYTF

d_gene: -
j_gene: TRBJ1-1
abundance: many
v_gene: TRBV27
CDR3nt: TGTGCCAGCAGATACGGGGGGGCCACTGAAGCTTTCTTT
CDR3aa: CASRYGGATEAFF

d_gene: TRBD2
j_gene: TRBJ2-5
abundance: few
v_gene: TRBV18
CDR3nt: TGTGCCAGCTCACTATTAGCGGGAGTTCAAGAGACCCAGTACTTC
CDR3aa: CASSLLAGVQETQYF

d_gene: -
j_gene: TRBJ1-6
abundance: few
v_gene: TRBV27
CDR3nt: TGTGCCAGCAGTTCTCTCCGTGGGGGGGGGATTTCACCCCTCCACTTT
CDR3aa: CASSSLRGGGISPLHF

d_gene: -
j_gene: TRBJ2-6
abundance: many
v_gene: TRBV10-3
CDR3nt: TGTGCCATCATGGATAGCTCTGGGGCCAACGTCCTGACTTTC
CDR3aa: CAIMDSSGANVLTF

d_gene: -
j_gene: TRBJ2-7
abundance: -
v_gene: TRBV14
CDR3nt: TGTGCCAGCAGCCGGCGGGACGGGACCTACGAGCAGTACTTC
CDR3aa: CASSRRDGTYEQYF

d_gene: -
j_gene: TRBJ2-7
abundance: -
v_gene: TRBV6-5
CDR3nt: TGTGCCAGCAGTTCGTCCGGGGTTGAGCAGTACTTC
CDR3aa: CASSSSGVEQYF

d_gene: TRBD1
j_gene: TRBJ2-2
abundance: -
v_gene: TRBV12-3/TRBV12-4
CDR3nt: TGTGCCAGCGGGTTATACAGGGGGCAGAACACCGGGGAGCTGTTTTTT
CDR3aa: CASGLYRGQNTGELFF

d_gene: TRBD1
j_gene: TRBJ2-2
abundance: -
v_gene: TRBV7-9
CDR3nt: TGTGCCAGCAGCGCTTACAGGGGCGGGGAGCTGTTTTTT
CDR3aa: CASSAYRGGELFF

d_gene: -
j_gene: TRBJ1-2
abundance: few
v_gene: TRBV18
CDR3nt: TGTGCCAGCTCACCCCCCGGGCACGGCTACACCTTC
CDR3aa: CASSPPGHGYTF

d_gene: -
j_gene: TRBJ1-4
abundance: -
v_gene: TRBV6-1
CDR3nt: TGTGCCAGCAGTGAAGGGTTGTACACGGATAATGAAAAACTGTTTTTT
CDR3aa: CASSEGLYTDNEKLFF

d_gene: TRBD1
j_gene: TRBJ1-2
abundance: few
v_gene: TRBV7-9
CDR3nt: TGTGCCAGCAGCTTATACGGGACAGCGATGCCCCATGGCTACACCTTC
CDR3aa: CASSLYGTAMPHGYTF

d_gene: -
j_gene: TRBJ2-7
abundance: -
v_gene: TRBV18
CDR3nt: TGTGCCAGCTCACAGGGCCAACGGACCTACGAGCAGTACTTC
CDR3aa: CASSQGQRTYEQYF

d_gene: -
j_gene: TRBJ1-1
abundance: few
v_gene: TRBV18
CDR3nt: TGTGCCAGCTCACCATCGCAGGCCCCGGGCACTGAAGCTTTCTTT
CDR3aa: CASSPSQAPGTEAFF

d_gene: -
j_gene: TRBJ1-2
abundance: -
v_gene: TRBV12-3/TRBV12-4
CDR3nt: TGTGCCAGCAGTTTAAGTGGGTGGCTCCATGGCTACACCTTC
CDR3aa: CASSLSGWLHGYTF

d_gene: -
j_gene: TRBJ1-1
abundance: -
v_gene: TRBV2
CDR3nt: TGTGCCAACAGGGCCGGGACATACGACACTGAAGCTTTCTTT
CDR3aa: CANRAGTYDTEAFF

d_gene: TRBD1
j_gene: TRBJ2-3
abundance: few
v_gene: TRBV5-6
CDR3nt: TGTGCCAGCAGCCGGACAGGAGGAGCAGATACGCAGTATTTT
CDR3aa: CASSRTGGADTQYF

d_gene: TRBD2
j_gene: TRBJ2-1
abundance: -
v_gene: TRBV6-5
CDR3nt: TGTGCCAGCAGTACGTGGCGGACTAGCGGTTACAATGAGCAGTTCTTC
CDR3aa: CASSTWRTSGYNEQFF

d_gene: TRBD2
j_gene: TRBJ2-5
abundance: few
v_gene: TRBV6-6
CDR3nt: TGTGCCAGCAGTTCCTTCGCGCCCAGCGGGGTCAGAGAGACCCAGTACTTC
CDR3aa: CASSSFAPSGVRETQYF

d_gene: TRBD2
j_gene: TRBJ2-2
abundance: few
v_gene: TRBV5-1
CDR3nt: TGCGCCAGCAGCTTAGGCAGCCTAGCGGGAGTTGACACCGGGGAGCTGTTTTTT
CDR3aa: CASSLGSLAGVDTGELFF

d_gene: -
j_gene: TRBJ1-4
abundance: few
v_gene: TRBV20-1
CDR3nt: TGCAGTGCCCCGGGGGCCTCTGGCCTTAATGAAAAACTGTTTTTT
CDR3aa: CSAPGASGLNEKLFF

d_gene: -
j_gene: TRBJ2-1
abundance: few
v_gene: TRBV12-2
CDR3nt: TGTGCATGCCGGGGGGGACAGGGAGGTTCCTACAATGAGCAGTTCTTC
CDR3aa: CACRGGQGGSYNEQFF

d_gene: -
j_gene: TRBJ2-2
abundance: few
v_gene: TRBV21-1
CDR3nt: TGTGCCAGCAGCACCCGGCTGGCGGCGAACACCGGGGAGCTGTTTTTT
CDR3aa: CASSTRLAANTGELFF

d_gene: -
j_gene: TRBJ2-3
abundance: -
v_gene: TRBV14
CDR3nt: TGTGCCAGCAGCCAAAGGGCGCGAGATACGCAGTATTTT
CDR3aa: CASSQRARDTQYF

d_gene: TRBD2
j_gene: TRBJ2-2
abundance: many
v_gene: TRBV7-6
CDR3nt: TGTGCCAGCAGCTTAGTACCTAGCGGGAGTGGGACCGGGGAGCTGTTTTTT
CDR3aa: CASSLVPSGSGTGELFF

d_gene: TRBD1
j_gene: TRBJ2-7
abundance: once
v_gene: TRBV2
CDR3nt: TGTGCCAGCAACATCCCCGGGACAGGCGAGCAGTACTTC
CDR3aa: CASNIPGTGEQYF

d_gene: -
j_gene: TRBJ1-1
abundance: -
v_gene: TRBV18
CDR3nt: TGTGCCAGCTCGACCCTTGGACAGAATGGGCTGAACACTGAAGCTTTCTTT
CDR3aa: CASSTLGQNGLNTEAFF

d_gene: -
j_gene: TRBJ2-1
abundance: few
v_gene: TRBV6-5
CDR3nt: TGTGCCAGCAGAAAGGAGTCCTACAATGAGCAGTTCTTC
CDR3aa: CASRKESYNEQFF

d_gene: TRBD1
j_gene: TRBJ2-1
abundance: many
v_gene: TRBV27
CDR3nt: TGTGCCAGCAGTTTCCGTTGGGACAGGGACGTGTTGGGGGTGGGCTCCTACAATGAGCAGTTCTTC
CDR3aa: CASSFRWDRDVLGVGSYNEQFF

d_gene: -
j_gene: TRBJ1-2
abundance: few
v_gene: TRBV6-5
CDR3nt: TGTGCCAGCAGTTTACAGGAGAACTATGGCTACACCTTC
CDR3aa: CASSLQENYGYTF

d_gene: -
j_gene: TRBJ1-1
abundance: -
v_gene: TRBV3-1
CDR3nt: TGTGCCAGCAGCCAAGTTCAGGCCTCCGGCACTGAAGCTTTCTTT
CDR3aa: CASSQVQASGTEAFF

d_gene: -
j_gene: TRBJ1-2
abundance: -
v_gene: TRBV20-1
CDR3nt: TGCAGTGCTATTGAATCCAGGGGCTATGGCTACACCTTC
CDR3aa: CSAIESRGYGYTF

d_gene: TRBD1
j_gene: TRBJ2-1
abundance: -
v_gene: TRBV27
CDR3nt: TGTGCCAGCAGTTTCGACAGGGGGCAGGCTGAGCAGTTCTTC
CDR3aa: CASSFDRGQAEQFF

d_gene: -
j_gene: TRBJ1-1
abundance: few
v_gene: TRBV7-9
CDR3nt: TGTGCCAGCAGCCCCGAGGTGGACACTGAAGTTTTCTTT
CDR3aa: CASSPEVDTEVFF

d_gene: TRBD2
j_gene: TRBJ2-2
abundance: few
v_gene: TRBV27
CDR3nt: TGTGCCAGCAGTCGGACTGGACTAGCGGGGACCGGGGAGCTGTTTTTT
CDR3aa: CASSRTGLAGTGELFF

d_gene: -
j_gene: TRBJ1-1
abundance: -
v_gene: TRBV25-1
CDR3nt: TGTGCCAGCAGTGAAGCTGGGACAGAAGCTTTCTTT
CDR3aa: CASSEAGTEAFF

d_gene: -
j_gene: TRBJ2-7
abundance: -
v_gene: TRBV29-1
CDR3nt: -
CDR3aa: CSVATGTRAYERYF

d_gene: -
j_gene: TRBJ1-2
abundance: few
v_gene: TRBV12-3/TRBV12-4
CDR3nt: TGTGCCAGCAGCCGCGCGGGCCTGGGGGGGTTAGGCTACACCTTC
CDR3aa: CASSRAGLGGLGYTF

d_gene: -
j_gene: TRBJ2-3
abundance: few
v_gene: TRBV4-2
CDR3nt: TGTGCCAGCAGCCGAATAGAAGATACGCAGTATTTT
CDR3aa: CASSRIEDTQYF